The source of this T cell receptor (beta chain) is a study of vaccination and CD4 T cells after COVID-19 (dated by TCRdb to 2022 to 2024). Describing the broader study: Convalescent patients had a positive SARS-CoV-2 result on nasal swab PCR, and of these patients, some 10 had mild disease and one had severe disease. Six males and four females were included in the convalescent cohort, with two Hispanic individuals, seven Caucasians, two Asians and one multiracial person represented. Two doses of either the Pfizer-BioNTech BNT162b2 vaccine (n=8) or the Moderna mRNA-1273 vaccine (n=2) were administered to participants. Post-COVID blood samples were collected from convalescent patients a median of around 96 days after diagnosis, with a range of roughly 30 to 161 days. Post-vaccine blood samples were collected a median of 72 days after the second vaccine dose, ranging from roughly 14 to 241 days. The cultures were stimulated with overlapping spike peptide pools from SARS-CoV-2 and from the common cold coronaviruses HCoV-NL63, HCoV-OC43 and HCoV-229E. Control cultures received a CEFX viral epitope pool as the positive control, an HIV-1 Nef peptide pool as the negative control, or no peptide. In around 9 COVID-19 convalescent patients and a few infection-naive healthy vaccine recipients, researchers compared the spike-specific CD4+ TCR repertoire from before mRNA vaccination with the repertoire from after. Overall results and qualifications from the work: Only a relatively small number of convalescent patients were included in the study, and early timepoints following natural infection were not analyzed. Of the vaccine-specific clones found in convalescent patients, nearly all (304 of 307) were mono-reactive for SARS-CoV-2 spike instead of being cross-reactive with common cold coronaviruses. The median count of SARS-CoV-2-reactive clonotypes went up from 20 to 25 after infection to about 40 after vaccination, although the change was not significant. In convalescent patients, a median roughly 88% of post-vaccine SARS-CoV-2-reactive clones were detected only after vaccination, suggesting vaccine-specific priming.

CDR1 and CDR2 are read off the germline V gene (reference sequence) as MNHEY and SMNVEV. Relative to germline, V is 6 bases shorter and J is 5 bases shorter, with 20 bases between their ends. From cysteine to phenylalanine, the CDR3 is 15 amino acids long. CDR3 DNA only is kept here, 45 bases in frame from base 1. The treatment or condition label for this specimen denotes: approximately nine-day PBMC culture with coronavirus spike peptide pools or control peptides (ViraFEST assay). The ViraFEST assay was used in the study, in which antigen-specific T cells were expanded with peptide pools and expanded clonotypes were subsequently identified by TCR sequencing. The positive SARS-CoV-2 PCR tests of the convalescent patients were dated from March to December 2020, before the Alpha, Beta and Delta variants emerged in the United States. PBMCs were cultured at 1.5 million to 2 million per well in IMDM supplemented with roughly 5% human AB serum and about 10 IU/ml IL-2, with 9.5 to 10 ug/ml peptide pools added. On days 3 and 7, half of the culture medium was replaced with fresh IL-2-containing medium. CD4+ T cells were isolated after about nine days of culture through negative selection using the EasySep CD4+ T cell isolation kit. PBMCs were separated from whole blood using Ficoll-Paque Plus gradient centrifugation and then either used fresh or cryopreserved at -140C. Culture conditions were generally each tested in triplicate wells.

Comments on this clonotype: Its antigen remains undetermined. The sample holds no much larger clone one base away, and base qualities are not on file.

Libraries were prepared through PCR. TCR sequencing of DNA from cultured CD4+ T cells used the Oncomine TCR Beta short-read assay at the Johns Hopkins FTIC core. Genomic DNA was extracted from the cultured CD4+ T cells with the QIAamp micro DNA kit. Oncomine TCR Beta libraries from cultured CD4+ T cells were pooled with unique dual indexes and sequenced on an Illumina iSeq 100. The original methods were these. Non-productive sequences were removed, and CDR3s that did not start with C, did not end with F or W, or were shorter than 7 amino acids were discarded. Antigen-specific clonotypes were identified with the MANAFEST web application by comparing peptide-stimulated wells with reference and other culture wells. To be called positive, a clone needed an FDR below 0.05, an odds ratio above 5, and a productive frequency above 0.1% in at least two of three replicate wells. Cross-reactive clonotypes were defined as significantly expanded in both SARS-CoV-2 spike wells and at least one common cold coronavirus spike condition. CDR3 homology was assessed with Levenshtein distances (stringdist) and unrooted phylogenetic trees (ape) in R version 3.6.1. Using fastp trimming at Q25 and MiXCR clonotype assembly, TCRdb reanalyzed the public sequencing data and kept in-frame beta chains. Merged by CDR3 protein, the rows form single entries marked with the most common genes and DNA. These V and J calls originate from TCRdb's pipeline instead of the authors' own analysis. For this sample there are some 11,000 distinct CDR3 sequences; 55% to 75% appear just once. The ten largest clones take up around 10% of the sample.

The sequence derives from a human donor who had recovered from COVID-19. This specimen consisted of CD4+ T cells from blood, cultured in vitro, obtained before SARS-CoV-2 vaccination. The chain was built from TRBV27 and TRBJ2-7, with no D gene named confidently. The sequenced DNA: TGTGCCAGCAGCCCCACCAGGATAAGCCGTCACGAGCAGTACTTC. Translated, it reads CASSPTRISRHEQYF.